This TCR beta chain stems from a study of blood T cell repertoires in COVID-19. Looking at the study overall: The United States, Italy and Spain were the sources of the acute and convalescent COVID-19 samples.

CDR3 size: 19 residues. V was trimmed by 1 base and J by 4 bases, leaving 23 bases between them. From germline, CDR1 is LGHDT and CDR2 YNNKEL (reference sequence). Original data processing: From reference gene primer amplification, estimates of nucleated cell counts were derived. The repertoire was sequenced with immunoSEQ multiplex PCR; TCRdb's copy has only in-frame clones and lacks some. V, J and clone size derive from that table, while D and trimming were established from the DNA sequence. The sample consists of about 49,000 clones, roughly 84% of them appearing once. The TCR originated in a man aged 45-65 years with acute or convalescent COVID-19. Source material: peripheral blood. This sequence joins TRBV3-1 (or the pseudogene TRBV3-2) and TRBJ2-1; weak D call: TRBD2 (6 bases). The DNA for the CDR3 is TGTGCCAGCAGCCAAGGTGTCGGGAGTAAGGGCCCCGGGTACAATGAGCAGTTCTTC. The encoded protein is CASSQGVGSKGPGYNEQFF.